This T cell receptor beta chain stems from a study of identical twins. Study-wide results and limits: Analyses based on zero insertions could be partly confounded by invariant MAIT and iNKT cells.

Germline-derived CDR1 and CDR2 are DFQATT and SNEGSKA (reference sequence). Trimming cost V 3 bases and J 8 bases, with 10 bases left between them. The CDR3 sequence is 11 residues long. This clonotype was recorded at least ten times. What it recognizes is unknown. MiXCR, run by TCRdb on the 5' RACE reads, gives a single entry per CDR3 protein. The repertoire holds hundreds of thousands of distinct CDR3 sequences, with approximately 24% as singletons. These data are also associated with another study on T cells expressing NK-cell markers. That publication notes: Repertoire data for TCR beta were derived from sorted T cells (CD3+CD56+NKG2C+, CD3+CD56+NKG2C- and CD3+CD56-NKG2C+). Dominant NKG2C+ clonotypes in roughly 6 donors made up roughly 1.0-8% of CD8+ T cells.

The receptor was derived from a woman aged 18-29 years in good health. Sequences were obtained from CD4+ T cells sorted from blood. The chain is built from TRBV20-1 and TRBJ1-1; D call uncertain. In DNA form, the CDR3 reads TGCAGTGCTAGTTTAGGCCGGGAAGCTTTCTTT. The encoded protein is CSASLGREAFF.